Following are 12 T cell receptor beta chains from one sample sequenced in a study of blood T cell repertoires in COVID-19. Repertoires were generated with immunoSEQ multiplex PCR, while TCRdb's copy carries only in-frame clones and drops some. Of 200,000 to 250,000 clones listed, under 90% were seen once; the top ten hold about 7.8%. Sequenced material: peripheral blood. The source is a woman aged 80 or over with COVID-19, enrolled during active disease.

The chain employs TRBV9 and TRBJ2-6; D gene unclear. This CDR3 comprises 14 residues. V was pared by 1 base and J by 2 bases, with 4 bases between. Germline CDR1 reads SGDLS; CDR2 reads YYNGEE. In nucleotides, the CDR3 is TGTGCCAGCAGCGTAAACACTGGGGCCAACGTCCTGACTTTC. It translates to CASSVNTGANVLTF.

The chain has TRBV18 and TRBJ2-7, with 9 bases matching TRBD1. J lost 3 bases, V lost 6 bases, and 6 bases had no gene match. The CDR3 runs to 14 residues. Germline V gives CDR1 KGHSH, CDR2 LQKENI. The CDR3 reads CASSSTGQGYEQYF. The CDR3 DNA reads TGTGCCAGCTCGTCTACGGGACAGGGCTACGAGCAGTACTTC.

The chain employs TRBV6-5 and TRBJ2-2; D might be TRBD2 (5 bases). With 9 bases removed from V and 4 bases from J, the gap between germline ends came to 15 bases. This CDR3 has 14 amino acids. Germline V CDR1 and CDR2: MNHEY, SVGAGI. CDR3 loop: CASLRARSTGELFF. CDR3 nucleotide sequence: TGTGCCAGTTTGAGGGCGCGGTCCACCGGGGAGCTGTTTTTT.

The CDR3 loop reads CASSRGFGVNTEAFF. The CDR3, as DNA: TGCGCCAGCAGCCGCGGGTTTGGGGTGAACACTGAAGCTTTCTTT. The chain has TRBV23-1 and TRBJ1-1; D not certain. TRBV23-1 is marked as an open reading frame, function uncertain. CDR3 size: 15 residues. The V gene lost 6 bases and the J gene lost 0 bases, with 14 bases spanning the gap.

The chain employs TRBV5-1 and TRBJ1-2; no firm D call. CDR3 length equals 14 residues. Per germline, CDR1 SGHRS and CDR2 YFSETQ. The V end lost 2 bases, the J end lost 5 bases, and 13 bases lay between the germline ends. The CDR3 loop is CASSLQTASYGYTF. The CDR3 DNA is TGCGCCAGCAGCTTACAAACCGCATCTTATGGCTACACCTTC.

The chain links TRBV19 to TRBJ2-1; TRBD1 matches at 7 bases. The V and J ends lost 4 bases and 0 bases, in that order; junction bases with no gene match: 3. The CDR3 is 15 residues long. CDR1 and CDR2 (germline): LNHDA, SQIVND (reference sequence). In nucleotides, the CDR3 is TGTGCCAGTAGTAGGGACAGACTCTCCTACAATGAGCAGTTCTTC. As protein: CASSRDRLSYNEQFF. Using reference TRBV19 and TRBJ2-1 for the parts outside the CDR3, the full variable domain is DGGITQSPKYLFRKEGQNVTLSCEQNLNHDAMYWYRQDPGQGLRLIYYSQIVNDFQKGDIAEGYSVSREKKESFPLTVTSAQKNPTAFYLCASSRDRLSYNEQFFGPGTRLTVL.

V gene TRBV27 combines with J gene TRBJ2-3; D unclear. Germline V gene data show CDR1 as MNHEY and CDR2 as SMNVEV (reference sequence). The CDR3 sequence is 14 residues long. Trimming took off 6 bases at V and 4 bases at J, with 14 bases between the two ends. In nucleotides, the CDR3 is TGTGCCAGCAGAGCACCCGCCCGCCCAGATACGCAGTATTTT. It specifies CASRAPARPDTQYF.

The CDR3 spells CASSVLEGWGTEAFF. The CDR3 DNA reads TGTGCCAGCAGTGTGTTAGAGGGCTGGGGCACTGAAGCTTTCTTT. The chain uses TRBV2 and TRBJ1-1; D gene unclear. The CDR3 has 15 amino acids. The germline V gene has CDR1 SNHLY and CDR2 FYNNEI. Trimming took off 4 bases at V and 4 bases at J, with 16 bases between the two ends.

The chain recombines TRBV20-1 with TRBJ2-7; TRBD2 is a possible D gene (6 bases). Germline CDR1 reads DFQATT; CDR2 reads SNEGSKA (reference sequence). The CDR3 totals 11 residues. V lost 3 bases to trimming and J lost 4 bases, with 7 bases between them. CDR3 in DNA: TGCAGTGCTAGCGGGAGATACGAGCAGTACTTC. Amino acids: CSASGRYEQYF.

The chain recombines TRBV10-3 with TRBJ2-5, with D perhaps TRBD2 (6 bases). CDR3 length: 14 residues. Trimming stripped 4 bases from V and 5 bases from J, with 14 bases between. The V gene's germline CDR1 is ENHRY and CDR2 SYGVKD. For the CDR3, the DNA is TGTGCCATCAGTGGACGTAGCGGTGGGGAGACCCAGTACTTC. Its translation: CAISGRSGGETQYF.

The chain links TRBV18 to TRBJ1-2; the D gene is possibly TRBD1 (6 bases). The CDR3 loop spans 14 amino acids. In germline, CDR1 is KGHSH, CDR2 LQKENI. The ends were cut back, 5 bases at V and 8 bases at J, with 18 bases in the middle. CDR3 in amino acids: CASSSKTGPYGYTF. The CDR3 DNA follows: TGTGCCAGCTCATCCAAAACAGGGCCCTACGGCTACACCTTC.

The rearrangement uses TRBV9 and TRBJ2-2; no clear D. The germline CDR1 and CDR2 sequences are SGDLS and YYNGEE. The CDR3 covers 13 residues. V lost 0 bases and J 3 bases, leaving 3 bases between the germline ends. The CDR3 coding sequence is TGTGCCAGCAGCGTAGCAGACACCGGGGAGCTGTTTTTT. Protein: CASSVADTGELFF.